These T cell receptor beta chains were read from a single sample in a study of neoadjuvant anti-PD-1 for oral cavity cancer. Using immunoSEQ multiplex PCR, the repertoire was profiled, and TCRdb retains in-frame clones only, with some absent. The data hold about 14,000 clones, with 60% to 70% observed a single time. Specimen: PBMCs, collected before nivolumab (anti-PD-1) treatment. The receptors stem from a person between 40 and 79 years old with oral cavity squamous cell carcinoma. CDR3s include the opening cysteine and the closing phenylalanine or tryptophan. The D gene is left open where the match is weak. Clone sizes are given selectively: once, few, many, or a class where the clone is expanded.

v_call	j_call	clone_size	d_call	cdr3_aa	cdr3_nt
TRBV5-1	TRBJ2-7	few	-	CASSRGRMYEQYF	TGCGCCAGCAGCCGAGGACGGATGTACGAGCAGTACTTC
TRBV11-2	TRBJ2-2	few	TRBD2	CASTPTSGSVELFF	TGTGCCAGCACCCCGACTAGCGGGAGTGTGGAGCTGTTTTTT
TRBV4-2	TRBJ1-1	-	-	CASSQAKANTEAFF	TGTGCCAGCAGCCAAGCAAAGGCGAACACTGAAGCTTTCTTT
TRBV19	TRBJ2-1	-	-	CASTPLAPSSYNEQFF	TGTGCCAGTACCCCACTAGCCCCGAGCTCCTACAATGAGCAGTTCTTC
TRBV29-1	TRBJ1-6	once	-	CSVGSGSNSPLHF	TGCAGCGTTGGCTCAGGTAGTAATTCACCCCTCCACTTT
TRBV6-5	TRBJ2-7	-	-	CASRLRESYEQYF	TGTGCCAGCAGGCTAAGGGAGTCCTACGAGCAGTACTTC
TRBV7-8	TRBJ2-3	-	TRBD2	CASSLEGTSGRVLYF	TGTGCCAGCAGCTTAGAGGGGACTAGCGGGAGAGTGCTGTATTTT
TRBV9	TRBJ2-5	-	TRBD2	CASSLGLAIETQYF	TGTGCCAGCAGCTTGGGACTAGCGATCGAGACCCAGTACTTC
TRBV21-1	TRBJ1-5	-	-	CASSTLTLNRGRNQPQHF	TGTGCCAGCAGCACACTTACCCTAAACAGGGGACGTAATCAGCCCCAGCATTTT
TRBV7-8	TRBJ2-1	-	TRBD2	CASSLGGLAGGNEQFF	TGTGCCAGCAGCTTAGGCGGACTAGCGGGAGGTAATGAGCAGTTCTTC
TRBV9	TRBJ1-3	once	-	CASTRTVTTQNTIYF	TGTGCCAGCACTAGGACAGTCACCACGCAAAACACCATATATTTT
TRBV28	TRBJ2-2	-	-	CASSFSTTSNTGELFF	TGTGCCAGCAGTTTTTCCACCACTTCGAACACCGGGGAGCTGTTTTTT
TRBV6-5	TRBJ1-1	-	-	CASERKMNTEAFF	TGTGCCAGCGAGAGGAAAATGAACACTGAAGCTTTCTTT
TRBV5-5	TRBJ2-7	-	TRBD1	CASQPRDRVIYEQYF	TGTGCCAGCCAACCCCGGGACAGGGTTATCTACGAGCAGTACTTC
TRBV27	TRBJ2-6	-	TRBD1	CASRDRGVLSGANVLTF	TGTGCCAGCAGAGACAGGGGGGTTCTCTCTGGGGCCAACGTCCTGACTTTC
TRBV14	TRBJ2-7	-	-	CASSPRGTRSSYEQYF	TGTGCCAGCAGCCCCCGGGGCACGAGGAGCTCCTACGAGCAGTACTTC
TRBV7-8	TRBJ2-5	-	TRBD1	CASSQPGQLQETQYF	TGTGCCAGCAGCCAACCGGGACAGCTACAAGAGACCCAGTACTTC
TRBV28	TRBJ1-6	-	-	CASSWGQGWPNSPLHF	TGTGCCAGCAGTTGGGGGCAGGGATGGCCTAATTCACCCCTCCACTTT
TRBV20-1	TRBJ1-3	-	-	CSAPSLGTIYF	TGCAGTGCTCCCTCCCTTGGCACCATATATTTT
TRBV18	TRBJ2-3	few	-	CASSPGTDTQYF	TGTGCCAGCTCGCCTGGCACAGATACGCAGTATTTT
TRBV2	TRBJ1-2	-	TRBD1	CASSEGTGSYGYTF	TGTGCCAGCAGTGAAGGGACAGGCTCCTATGGCTACACCTTC
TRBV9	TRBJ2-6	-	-	CASSSGVGVGANVLTF	TGTGCCAGCAGTAGCGGAGTAGGGGTCGGGGCCAACGTCCTGACTTTC
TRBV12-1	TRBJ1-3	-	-	CASSLDCSGNTIYF	TGTGCCAGCAGCTTGGACTGCTCTGGAAACACCATATATTTT
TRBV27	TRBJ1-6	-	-	CASSPTGRSPLHF	TGTGCCAGCAGCCCAACAGGGCGGTCACCCCTCCACTTT
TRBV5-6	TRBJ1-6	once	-	CASSPGAQGNSPLHF	TGTGCCAGCAGCCCGGGGGCGCAGGGTAATTCACCCCTCCACTTT
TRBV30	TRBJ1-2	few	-	CAWSPLGQAHGYTF	TGTGCCTGGAGCCCTCTGGGCCAGGCCCATGGCTACACCTTC
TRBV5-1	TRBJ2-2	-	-	CASSFPTGELFF	TGCGCCAGCAGCTTTCCGACCGGGGAGCTGTTTTTT
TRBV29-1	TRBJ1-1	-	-	CVGMGLRDPEAFF	TGCGTCGGGATGGGGTTGAGGGACCCTGAAGCTTTCTTT
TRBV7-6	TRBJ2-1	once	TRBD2	CASSLVTPSGEGLNNEQFF	TGTGCCAGCAGCTTAGTTACCCCTAGCGGGGAGGGCCTAAACAATGAGCAGTTCTTC
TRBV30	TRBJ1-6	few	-	CAWSKIRISISPLHF	TGTGCCTGGAGTAAGATTAGGATCTCGATTTCACCCCTCCACTTT
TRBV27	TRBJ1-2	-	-	CASSPTGREGYGYTF	TGTGCCAGCAGTCCAACAGGGAGGGAGGGCTATGGCTACACCTTC
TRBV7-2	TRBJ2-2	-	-	CASSLGSMNTGELFF	TGTGCCAGCAGCTTAGGAAGCATGAACACCGGGGAGCTGTTTTTT
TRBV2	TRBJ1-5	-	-	CASTGRQPNQPQHF	TGTGCCAGCACGGGGCGGCAGCCCAATCAGCCCCAGCATTTT
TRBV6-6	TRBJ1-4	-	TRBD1	CASSYRTGNEKLFF	TGTGCCAGCAGTTACAGGACAGGGAATGAAAAACTGTTTTTT
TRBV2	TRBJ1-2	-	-	CASSESEGSYGYTF	TGTGCCAGCAGTGAAAGTGAGGGGAGCTATGGCTACACCTTC